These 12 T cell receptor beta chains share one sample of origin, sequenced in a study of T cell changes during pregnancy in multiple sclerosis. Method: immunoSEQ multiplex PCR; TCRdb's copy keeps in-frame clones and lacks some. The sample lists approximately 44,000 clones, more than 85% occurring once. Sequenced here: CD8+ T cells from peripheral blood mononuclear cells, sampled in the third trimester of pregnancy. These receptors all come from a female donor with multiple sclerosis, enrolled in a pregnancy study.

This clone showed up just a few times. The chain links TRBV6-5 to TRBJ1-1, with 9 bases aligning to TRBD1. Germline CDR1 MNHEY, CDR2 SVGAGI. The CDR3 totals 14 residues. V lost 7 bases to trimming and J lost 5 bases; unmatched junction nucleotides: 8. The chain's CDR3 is CASTAQGAATEAFF. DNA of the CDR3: TGTGCCAGCACCGCACAGGGGGCGGCGACTGAAGCTTTCTTT.

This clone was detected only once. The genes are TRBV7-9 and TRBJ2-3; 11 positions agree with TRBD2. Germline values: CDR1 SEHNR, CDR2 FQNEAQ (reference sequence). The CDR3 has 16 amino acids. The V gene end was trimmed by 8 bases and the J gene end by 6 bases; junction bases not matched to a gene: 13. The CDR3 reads CASENTSGSEEDTQYF. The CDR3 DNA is TGTGCCAGCGAAAACACTAGCGGGAGTGAGGAGGATACGCAGTATTTT.

The CDR3 region is CASSLNRGETQYF. For the CDR3, the DNA is TGTGCCAGCAGCCTGAACAGGGGAGAGACCCAGTACTTC. This chain connects TRBV13 to TRBJ2-5, with 7 bases identical to TRBD1. The CDR3 runs 13 residues. Germline V gene data show CDR1 as PRHDT and CDR2 as FYEKMQ (reference sequence). The V gene end was trimmed by 5 bases and the J gene end by 4 bases; junction bases not matched to a gene: 4.

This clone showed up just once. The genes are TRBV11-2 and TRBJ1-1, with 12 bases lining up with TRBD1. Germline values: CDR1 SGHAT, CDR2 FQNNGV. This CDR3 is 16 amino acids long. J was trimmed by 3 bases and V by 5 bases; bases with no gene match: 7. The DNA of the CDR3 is TGTGCCAGCAGCGCCGGGACAGGGGGCTGGGACACTGAAGCTTTCTTT. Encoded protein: CASSAGTGGWDTEAFF.

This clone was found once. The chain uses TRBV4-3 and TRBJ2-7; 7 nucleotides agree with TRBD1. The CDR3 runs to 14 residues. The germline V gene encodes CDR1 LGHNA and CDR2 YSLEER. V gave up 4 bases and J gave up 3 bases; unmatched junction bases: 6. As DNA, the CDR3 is TGCGCCAGCAGCCCAGGGACAGCGAGCTACGAGCAGTACTTC. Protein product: CASSPGTASYEQYF.

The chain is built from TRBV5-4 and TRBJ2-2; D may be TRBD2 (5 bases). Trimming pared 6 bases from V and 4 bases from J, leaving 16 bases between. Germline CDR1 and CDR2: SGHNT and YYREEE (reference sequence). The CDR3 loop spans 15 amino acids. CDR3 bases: TGTGCCAGCATATTGGGAGCCCCGGGCACCGGGGAGCTGTTTTTT. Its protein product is CASILGAPGTGELFF. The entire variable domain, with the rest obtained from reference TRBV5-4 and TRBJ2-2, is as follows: ETGVTQSPTHLIKTRGQQVTLRCSSQSGHNTVSWYQQALGQGPQFIFQYYREEENGRGNFPPRFSGLQFPNYSSELNVNALELDDSALYLCASILGAPGTGELFFGEGSRLTVL.

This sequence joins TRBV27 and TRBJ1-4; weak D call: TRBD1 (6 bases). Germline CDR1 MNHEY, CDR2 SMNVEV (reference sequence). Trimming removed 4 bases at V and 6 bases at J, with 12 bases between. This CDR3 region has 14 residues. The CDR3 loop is CASSSTGGDEKLFF. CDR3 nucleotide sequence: TGTGCCAGCAGTTCGACAGGTGGGGATGAAAAACTGTTTTTT.

CDR3 bases: TGTGCCAGCAGTTCTAGCGGGGGGGCTTATTACAATGAGCAGTTCTTC. Translating gives CASSSSGGAYYNEQFF. This sequence joins TRBV6-5 and TRBJ2-1, with TRBD2 matching over 12 bases. Germline loops: CDR1 MNHEY, CDR2 SVGAGI. This CDR3 spans 16 amino acids. The V and J ends lost 4 bases and 4 bases, in that order; junction bases with no gene match: 5.

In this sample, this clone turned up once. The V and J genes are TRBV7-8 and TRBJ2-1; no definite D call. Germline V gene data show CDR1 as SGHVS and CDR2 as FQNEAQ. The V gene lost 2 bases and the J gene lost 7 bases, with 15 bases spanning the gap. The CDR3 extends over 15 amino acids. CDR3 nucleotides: TGTGCCAGCAGCTTATTTTTTGGAGACGAAAATGAGCAGTTCTTC. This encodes CASSLFFGDENEQFF.

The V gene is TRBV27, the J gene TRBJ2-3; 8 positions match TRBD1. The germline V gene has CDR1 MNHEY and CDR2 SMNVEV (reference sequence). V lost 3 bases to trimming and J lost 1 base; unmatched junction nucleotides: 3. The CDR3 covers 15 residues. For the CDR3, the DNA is TGTGCCAGCAGTTTCGGACAGGGAGGCACAGATACGCAGTATTTT. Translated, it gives CASSFGQGGTDTQYF.

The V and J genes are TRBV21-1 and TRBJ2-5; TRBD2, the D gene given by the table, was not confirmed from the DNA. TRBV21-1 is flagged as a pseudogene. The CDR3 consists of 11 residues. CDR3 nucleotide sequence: TGTGCCAGCCCTACCCTCCGGACCCAGTACTTC. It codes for CASPTLRTQYF.

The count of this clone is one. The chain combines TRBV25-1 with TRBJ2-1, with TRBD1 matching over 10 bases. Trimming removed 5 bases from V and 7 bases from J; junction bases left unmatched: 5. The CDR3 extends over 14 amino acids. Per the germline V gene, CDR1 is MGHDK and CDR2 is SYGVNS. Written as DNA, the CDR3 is TGTGCCAGCAGTTCGGGACAGGGGTTTAATGAGCAGTTCTTC. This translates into CASSSGQGFNEQFF.